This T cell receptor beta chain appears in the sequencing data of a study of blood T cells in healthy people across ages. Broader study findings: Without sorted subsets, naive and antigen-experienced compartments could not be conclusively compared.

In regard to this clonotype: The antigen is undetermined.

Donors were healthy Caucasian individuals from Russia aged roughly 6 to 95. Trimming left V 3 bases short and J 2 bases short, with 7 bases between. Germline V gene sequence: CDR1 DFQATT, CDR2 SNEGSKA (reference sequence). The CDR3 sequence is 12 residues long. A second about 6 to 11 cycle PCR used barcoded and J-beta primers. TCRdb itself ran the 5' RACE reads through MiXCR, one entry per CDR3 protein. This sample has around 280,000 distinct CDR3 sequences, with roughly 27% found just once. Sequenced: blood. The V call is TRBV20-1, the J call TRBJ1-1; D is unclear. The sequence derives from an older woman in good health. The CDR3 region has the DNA TGCAGTGCTAGTATGAAAAACACTGAAGCTTTCTTT. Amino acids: CSASMKNTEAFF.